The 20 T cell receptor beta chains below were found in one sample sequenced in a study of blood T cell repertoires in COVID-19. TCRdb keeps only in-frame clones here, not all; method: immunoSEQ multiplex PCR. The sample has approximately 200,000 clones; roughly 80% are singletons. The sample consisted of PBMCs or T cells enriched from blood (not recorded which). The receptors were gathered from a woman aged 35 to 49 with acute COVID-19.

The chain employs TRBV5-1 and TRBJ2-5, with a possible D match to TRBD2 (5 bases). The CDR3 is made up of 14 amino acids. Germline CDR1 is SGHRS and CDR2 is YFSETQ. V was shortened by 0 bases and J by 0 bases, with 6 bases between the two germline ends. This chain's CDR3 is CASSLGGYQETQYF. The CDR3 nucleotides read TGCGCCAGCAGCTTGGGAGGGTACCAAGAGACCCAGTACTTC.

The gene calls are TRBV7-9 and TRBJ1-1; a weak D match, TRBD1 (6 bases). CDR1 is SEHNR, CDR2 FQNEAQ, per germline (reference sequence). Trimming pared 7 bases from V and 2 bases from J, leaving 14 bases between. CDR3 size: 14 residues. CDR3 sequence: CASTPQGPNTEAFF. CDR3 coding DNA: TGTGCCAGCACGCCTCAGGGGCCAAACACTGAAGCTTTCTTT. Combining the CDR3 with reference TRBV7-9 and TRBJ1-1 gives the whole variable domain DTGVSQNPRHKITKRGQNVTFRCDPISEHNRLYWYRQTLGQGPEFLTYFQNEAQLEKSRLLSDRFSAERPKGSFSTLEIQRTEQGDSAMYLCASTPQGPNTEAFFGQGTRLTVV.

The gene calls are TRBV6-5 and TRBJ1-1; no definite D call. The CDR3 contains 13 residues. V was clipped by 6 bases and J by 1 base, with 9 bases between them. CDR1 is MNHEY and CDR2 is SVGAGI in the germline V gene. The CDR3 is CASSLNWNTEAFF. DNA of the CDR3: TGTGCCAGCAGCCTTAACTGGAACACTGAAGCTTTCTTT.

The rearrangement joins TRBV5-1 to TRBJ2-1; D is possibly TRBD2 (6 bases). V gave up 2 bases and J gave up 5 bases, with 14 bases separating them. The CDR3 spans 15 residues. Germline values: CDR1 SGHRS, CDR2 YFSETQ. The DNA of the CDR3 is TGCGCCAGCAGCTTAAGTGGGACTGAACACAATGAGCAGTTCTTC. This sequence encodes CASSLSGTEHNEQFF. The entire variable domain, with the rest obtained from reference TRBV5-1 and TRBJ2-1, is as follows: KAGVTQTPRYLIKTRGQQVTLSCSPISGHRSVSWYQQTPGQGLQFLFEYFSETQRNKGNFPGRFSGRQFSNSRSEMNVSTLELGDSALYLCASSLSGTEHNEQFFGPGTRLTVL.

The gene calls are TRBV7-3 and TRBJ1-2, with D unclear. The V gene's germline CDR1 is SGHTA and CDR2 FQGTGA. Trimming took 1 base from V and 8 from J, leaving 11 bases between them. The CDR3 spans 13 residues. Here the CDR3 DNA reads TGTGCCAGCAGCTTAAATGGGAGGGTGGGCTACACCTTC. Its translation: CASSLNGRVGYTF.

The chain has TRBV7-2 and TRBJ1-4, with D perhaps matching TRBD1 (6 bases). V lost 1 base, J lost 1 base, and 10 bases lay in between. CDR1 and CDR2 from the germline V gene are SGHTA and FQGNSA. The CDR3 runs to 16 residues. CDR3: CASSLGPTGTNEKLFF. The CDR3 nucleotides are TGTGCCAGCAGCTTAGGTCCGACAGGAACTAATGAAAAACTGTTTTTT.

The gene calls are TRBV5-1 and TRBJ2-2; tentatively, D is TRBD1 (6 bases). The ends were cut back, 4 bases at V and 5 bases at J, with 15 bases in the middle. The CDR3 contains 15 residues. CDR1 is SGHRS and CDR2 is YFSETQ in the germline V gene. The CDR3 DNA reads TGCGCCAGCAGCAAACCGGGACAAGGGACCGGGGAGCTGTTTTTT. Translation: CASSKPGQGTGELFF.

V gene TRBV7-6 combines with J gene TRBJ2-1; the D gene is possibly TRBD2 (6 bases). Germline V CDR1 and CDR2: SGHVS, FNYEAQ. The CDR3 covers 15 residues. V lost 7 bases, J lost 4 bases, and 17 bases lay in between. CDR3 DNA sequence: TGTGCCAGCACCAAATCCGGGACTTCTTACAATGAGCAGTTCTTC. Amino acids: CASTKSGTSYNEQFF.

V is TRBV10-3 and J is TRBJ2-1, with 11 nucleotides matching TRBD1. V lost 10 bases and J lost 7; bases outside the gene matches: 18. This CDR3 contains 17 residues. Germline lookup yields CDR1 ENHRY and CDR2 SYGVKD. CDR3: CATSDPGQGVASNEQFF. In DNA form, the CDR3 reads TGTGCCACATCAGACCCGGGACAGGGGGTGGCCTCTAATGAGCAGTTCTTC.

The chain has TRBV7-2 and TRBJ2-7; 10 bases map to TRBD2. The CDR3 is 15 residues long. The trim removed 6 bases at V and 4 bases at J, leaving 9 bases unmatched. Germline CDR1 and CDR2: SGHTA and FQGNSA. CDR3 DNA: TGTGCCAGCAGTCCCTCAACTAGCGGGATGTACGAGCAGTACTTC. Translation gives CASSPSTSGMYEQYF.

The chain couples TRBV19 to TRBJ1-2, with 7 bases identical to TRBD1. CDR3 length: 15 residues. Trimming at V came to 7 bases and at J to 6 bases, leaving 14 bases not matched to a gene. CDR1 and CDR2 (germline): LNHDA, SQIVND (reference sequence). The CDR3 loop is CASTLGGQGGNGYTF. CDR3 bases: TGTGCCAGTACCCTCGGCGGGCAGGGGGGAAATGGCTACACCTTC.

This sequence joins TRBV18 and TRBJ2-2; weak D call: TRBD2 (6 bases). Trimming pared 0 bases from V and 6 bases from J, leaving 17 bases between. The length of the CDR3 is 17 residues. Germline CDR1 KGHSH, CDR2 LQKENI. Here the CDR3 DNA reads TGTGCCAGCTCACCACCGGCTAGCGCGGAACACCCCGGGGAGCTGTTTTTT. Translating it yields CASSPPASAEHPGELFF.

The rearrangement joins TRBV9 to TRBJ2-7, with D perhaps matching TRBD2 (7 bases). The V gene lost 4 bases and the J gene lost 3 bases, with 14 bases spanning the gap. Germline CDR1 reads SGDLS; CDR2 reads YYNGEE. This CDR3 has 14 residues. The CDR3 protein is CASSLGGDNYEQYF. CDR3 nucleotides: TGTGCCAGCAGCTTAGGGGGGGATAACTACGAGCAGTACTTC.

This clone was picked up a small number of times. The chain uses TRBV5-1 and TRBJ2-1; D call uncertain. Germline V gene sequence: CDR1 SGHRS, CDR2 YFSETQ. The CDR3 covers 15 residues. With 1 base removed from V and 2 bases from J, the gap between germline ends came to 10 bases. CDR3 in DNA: TGCGCCAGCAGCTTGACCGGGTACACCTACAATGAGCAGTTCTTC. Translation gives CASSLTGYTYNEQFF.

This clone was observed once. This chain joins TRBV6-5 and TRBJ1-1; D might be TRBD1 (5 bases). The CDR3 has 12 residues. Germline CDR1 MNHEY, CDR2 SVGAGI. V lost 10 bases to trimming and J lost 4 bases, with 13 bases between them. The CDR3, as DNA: TGTGCCACCTCAGCAGGGCCCACTGAAGCTTTCTTT. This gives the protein CATSAGPTEAFF.

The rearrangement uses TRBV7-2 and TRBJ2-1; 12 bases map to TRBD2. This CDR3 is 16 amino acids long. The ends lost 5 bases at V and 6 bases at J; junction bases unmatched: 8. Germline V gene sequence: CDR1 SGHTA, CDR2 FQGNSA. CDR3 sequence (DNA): TGTGCCAGCAGCCTATGGGGGACTAGCGGGTTCAATGAGCAGTTCTTC. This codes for CASSLWGTSGFNEQFF.

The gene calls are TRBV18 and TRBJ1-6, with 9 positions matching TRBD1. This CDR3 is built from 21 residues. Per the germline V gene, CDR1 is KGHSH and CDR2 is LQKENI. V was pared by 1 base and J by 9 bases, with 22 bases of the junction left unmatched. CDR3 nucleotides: TGTGCCAGCTCACCACGAACCCTGATTTCGACAGGGGGTTTGGTTAGTTCACCCCTCCACTTT. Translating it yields CASSPRTLISTGGLVSSPLHF.

The CDR3 region is CSARGGFPNTGELFF. Written as DNA, the CDR3 is TGCAGCGCCCGGGGGGGGTTTCCGAACACCGGGGAGCTGTTTTTT. The chain links TRBV29-1 to TRBJ2-2, with 8 bases fitting TRBD2. Per the germline V gene, CDR1 is SQVTM and CDR2 is ANQGSEA. This CDR3 has 15 amino acids. The junction had 7 bases not matched to a gene; V was cut back by 7 bases and J by 0 bases.

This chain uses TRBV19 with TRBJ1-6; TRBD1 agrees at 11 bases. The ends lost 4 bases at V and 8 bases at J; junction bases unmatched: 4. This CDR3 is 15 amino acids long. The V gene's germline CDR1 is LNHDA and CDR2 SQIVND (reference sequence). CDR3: CASSTGTGGHSPLHF. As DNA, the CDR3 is TGTGCCAGTAGTACTGGGACAGGGGGGCATTCACCCCTCCACTTT. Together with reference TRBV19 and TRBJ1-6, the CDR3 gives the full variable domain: DGGITQSPKYLFRKEGQNVTLSCEQNLNHDAMYWYRQDPGQGLRLIYYSQIVNDFQKGDIAEGYSVSREKKESFPLTVTSAQKNPTAFYLCASSTGTGGHSPLHFGNGTRLTVT.

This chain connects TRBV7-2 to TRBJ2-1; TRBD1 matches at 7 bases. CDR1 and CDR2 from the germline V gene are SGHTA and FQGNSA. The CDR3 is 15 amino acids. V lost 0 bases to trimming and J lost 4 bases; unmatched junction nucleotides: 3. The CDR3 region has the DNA TGTGCCAGCAGCTTAGCGGAGACAGGGTACAATGAGCAGTTCTTC. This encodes CASSLAETGYNEQFF.